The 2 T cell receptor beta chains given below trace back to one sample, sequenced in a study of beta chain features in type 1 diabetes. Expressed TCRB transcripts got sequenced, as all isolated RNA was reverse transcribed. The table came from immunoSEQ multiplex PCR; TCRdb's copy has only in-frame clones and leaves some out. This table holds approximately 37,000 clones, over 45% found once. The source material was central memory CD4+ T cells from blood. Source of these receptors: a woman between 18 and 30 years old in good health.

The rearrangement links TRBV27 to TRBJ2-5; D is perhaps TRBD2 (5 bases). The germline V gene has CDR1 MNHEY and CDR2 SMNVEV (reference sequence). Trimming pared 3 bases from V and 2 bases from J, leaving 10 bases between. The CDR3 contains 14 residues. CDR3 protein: CASSFERGQETQYF. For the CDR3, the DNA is TGTGCCAGCAGTTTCGAACGAGGGCAAGAGACCCAGTACTTC.

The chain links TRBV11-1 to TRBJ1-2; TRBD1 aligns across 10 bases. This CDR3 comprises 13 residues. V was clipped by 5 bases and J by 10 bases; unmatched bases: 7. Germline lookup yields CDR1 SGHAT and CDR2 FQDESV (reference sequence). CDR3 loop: CASSPAGTGDYTF. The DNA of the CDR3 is TGTGCCAGCAGCCCTGCCGGGACAGGGGACTACACCTTC.